This T cell receptor (beta chain) comes out of a study of shared clonotypes between healthy human individuals. Study overall: CD4 naive cells filled three plates per donor, CD4 memory three, CD8 naive two and CD8 memory one.

Terminally differentiated effector memory CD45RA+ cells were excluded by CCR7 positive selection of CD45RO-negative cells. Donors comprised only Caucasian adults living in Nashville, Tennessee. V lost 7 bases to trimming and J lost 5 bases; unmatched junction nucleotides: 15. Germline values: CDR1 LNHDA, CDR2 SQIVND (reference sequence). This CDR3 comprises 18 residues. Libraries were prepared by immunoSEQ multiplex PCR; TCRdb keeps only in-frame clonotypes and omits some of them. The sample consists of around 640,000 clones, roughly 95% of them appearing once. The sequenced sample was naive CD8+ T cells sorted from blood. This TCR derives from a woman in her 30s in good health. This rearrangement joins TRBV19 to TRBJ2-3; TRBD2 matches 13 bases. The CDR3 region is CASTQIWTSGSFRDTQYF. The CDR3, as DNA: TGTGCCAGTACTCAAATATGGACTAGCGGGAGTTTCAGAGATACGCAGTATTTT. The whole variable domain, remainder taken from reference TRBV19 and TRBJ2-3, is DGGITQSPKYLFRKEGQNVTLSCEQNLNHDAMYWYRQDPGQGLRLIYYSQIVNDFQKGDIAEGYSVSREKKESFPLTVTSAQKNPTAFYLCASTQIWTSGSFRDTQYFGPGTRLTVL.